This T cell receptor (beta chain) was captured in a study of T-cell memory formation after mild COVID-19. Whole-study context: TCR clusters largely stayed donor specific. Study-wide findings and caveats: Clones that contracted clustered mainly in CM and EM if CD4+ and in EMRA if CD8+. Within pre-infection memory, some responding clones were found, suggesting cross-reactive memory joined.

V lost 4 bases and J lost 1, with 16 bases in between. The CDR3 runs 15 residues. Per the germline V gene, CDR1 is DFQATT and CDR2 is SNEGSKA (reference sequence). This clonotype was picked up many times. What it binds is unknown. Sample barcodes and UMIs were carried by the TCR alpha and TCR beta cDNA libraries that 5'RACE generated with constant-segment primers. TCRdb ran MiXCR on the 5' RACE reads and lists one entry per CDR3 protein. Of 250,000 to 300,000 distinct CDR3 sequences in the sample, roughly 18% were seen once. The source is a man aged 18 to 30 who had mild COVID-19 (a few samples of this study predate the infection). Cell type and time point are not known. Sequenced material: PBMCs or a T cell subset sorted from them (not recorded which). This rearrangement joins TRBV20-1 to TRBJ2-5; the D call may be TRBD1 or TRBD2 (5 bases each). The DNA for the CDR3 is TGCAGTGCTAACCTGGGGTGGGGGATCCAAGAGACCCAGTACTTC. It specifies CSANLGWGIQETQYF.